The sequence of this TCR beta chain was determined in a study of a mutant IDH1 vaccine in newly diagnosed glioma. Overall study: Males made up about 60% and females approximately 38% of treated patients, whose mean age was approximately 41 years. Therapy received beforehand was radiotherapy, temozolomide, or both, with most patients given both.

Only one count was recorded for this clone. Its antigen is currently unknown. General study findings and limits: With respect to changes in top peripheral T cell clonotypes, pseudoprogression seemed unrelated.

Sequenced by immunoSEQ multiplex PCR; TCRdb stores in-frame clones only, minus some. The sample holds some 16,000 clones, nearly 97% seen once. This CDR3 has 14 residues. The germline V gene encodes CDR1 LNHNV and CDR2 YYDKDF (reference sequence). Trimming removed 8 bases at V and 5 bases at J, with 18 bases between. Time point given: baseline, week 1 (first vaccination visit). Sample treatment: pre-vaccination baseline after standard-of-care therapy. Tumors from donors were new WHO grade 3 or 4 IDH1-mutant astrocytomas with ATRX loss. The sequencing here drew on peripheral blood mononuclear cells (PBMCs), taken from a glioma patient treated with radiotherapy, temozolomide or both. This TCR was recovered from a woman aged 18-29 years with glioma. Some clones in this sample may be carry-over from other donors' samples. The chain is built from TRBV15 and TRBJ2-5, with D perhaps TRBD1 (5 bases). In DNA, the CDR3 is TGTGCCACCCGGCAGGGTCAAGGTCGGGAGACCCAGTACTTC. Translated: CATRQGQGRETQYF.